This T cell receptor beta chain derives from a study of OX40 agonist ivuxolimab in advanced cancers. Assay: immunoSEQ multiplex PCR; the TCRdb copy retains only in-frame clones and omits some. The sample contains some 65,000 clones, approximately 81% of which appear only once. There are 13 residues in the CDR3. V dropped 11 bases and J dropped 1 base, with 13 bases sitting between them. CDR1 and CDR2 from the germline V gene are LNHDA and SQIVND (reference sequence). Findings of the study overall: Low levels of normalized T-cell clonal expansion also appeared in some nonresponders.

Comment on this clone: The antigen is undetermined.

The chain links TRBV19 to TRBJ2-3; D remains unclear. This clonotype was sampled from an adult with an advanced solid tumor such as melanoma, head and neck, liver or kidney cancer. This specimen was CD4+ or CD8+ T cells sorted from blood, taken in a trial of the OX40 agonist ivuxolimab. CDR3 residues: CALGPRGTDTQYF. The CDR3 DNA follows: TGTGCCCTAGGGCCCCGGGGCACAGATACGCAGTATTTT.